This is a list of T cell receptor beta chains from one sample in a study of blood T cell repertoires in COVID-19. Clones were read by immunoSEQ multiplex PCR, and TCRdb kept only the in-frame ones, dropping some. The profile shows tens of thousands of clones, 83% of them singletons. Sequencing was performed on peripheral blood. The receptors were gathered from a human donor in a cohort sampled during active COVID-19. Both conserved end residues are part of each CDR3. A D gene is named only where the DNA matches it firmly. Clone size appears in some rows only: once, few, many, or a class for an expanded clone.

V	J	D	size	DNA	CDR3
TRBV7-9	TRBJ2-3	.	.	TGTGCCAGCAGTATCTTCGGGGGAGATACGCAGTATTTT	CASSIFGGDTQYF
TRBV21-1	TRBJ2-7	.	.	TGTGCCAGCAGCATAAACCGAGACTACGAGCAGTACTTC	CASSINRDYEQYF
TRBV7-9	TRBJ1-1	.	few	TGTGCCAGCAGCTTAGGGCAGGCTTCCCAAGCTTTCTTT	CASSLGQASQAFF
TRBV6-5	TRBJ2-7	.	few	TGTGCCAGCAGCCTCGGGATTTACGAGCAGTACTTC	CASSLGIYEQYF
TRBV2	TRBJ1-2	.	.	TGTGCCAGCAGTAGAGGCCCTTCTGTCTATGGCTACACCTTC	CASSRGPSVYGYTF
TRBV4-2	TRBJ2-1	.	few	TGTGCCAGCAGCCATTCGGAACGGGAGCTTGGGCAGTTCTTC	CASSHSERELGQFF
TRBV18	TRBJ2-4	TRBD2	.	TGTGCCAGCTCACCACCTCAGGGAGGGGTAGCCAAAAACATTCAGTACTTC	CASSPPQGGVAKNIQYF
TRBV6-1	TRBJ2-5	.	.	TGTGCCAGCAGTGAATTGGGAGGTTACCAAGAGACCCAGTACTTC	CASSELGGYQETQYF
TRBV10-1	TRBJ2-3	.	.	TGCGCCAGCAGTCCCGGCGACAGGGATACGCAGTATTTT	CASSPGDRDTQYF
TRBV13	TRBJ2-5	TRBD2	.	TGTGCCAGCAGCCCTTCGGGCGGGGAGGGAGAGACCCAGTACTTC	CASSPSGGEGETQYF
TRBV27	TRBJ2-1	.	many	TGTGCCAGCTGGGCTTTGGGGGCGGGCGACAATGAGCAGTTCTTC	CASWALGAGDNEQFF
TRBV6-4	TRBJ2-1	TRBD1	.	TGTGCCAGCAGTGCCGGGACAGGCCTATCGAATGAGCAGTTCTTC	CASSAGTGLSNEQFF
TRBV19	TRBJ1-1	TRBD1	few	TGTGCCAGTAGTATAAACAGGGGGCGCGGGAGCACTGAAGCTTTCTTT	CASSINRGRGSTEAFF